The 22 T cell receptor beta chains presented below share a single source sample, sequenced in a study of cytomegalovirus exposure and HLA in healthy donors. The PCR was carried out with 60 Vbeta primers and 13 Jbeta primers. Assay used: immunoSEQ multiplex PCR; TCRdb lists only in-frame clones, some missing. This table holds 75,000 to 90,000 clones, around 77% found once. Specimen: PBMCs. These receptors all stem from a man aged 45-60 years in good health and CMV-seronegative.

V gene TRBV11-3 combines with J gene TRBJ1-2; D gene uncertain. From germline, CDR1 is SGHNT and CDR2 YENEEA. Trimming shortened V by 1 base and J by 8 bases, and 8 bases separated the two germline ends. The CDR3 covers 12 residues. As DNA, the CDR3 is TGTGCCAGCAGCTTAGCGCCGCGAGGCTACACCTTC. Translating gives CASSLAPRGYTF.

Points on this clone: This CDR3 is also generated by other DNA sequences in the sample. This chain uses TRBV19 with TRBJ1-2, with TRBD1 identical over 7 bases. V lost 4 bases and J lost 12; bases outside the gene matches: 14. The germline CDR1 and CDR2 sequences are LNHDA and SQIVND (reference sequence). This CDR3 is 14 amino acids long. The CDR3 spells CASSKGQDRARHTF. Here the CDR3 DNA reads TGTGCCAGTAGTAAAGGACAGGACAGAGCTCGCCACACCTTC.

The rearrangement uses TRBV4-3 and TRBJ1-5; D gene unclear. CDR3 length equals 16 residues. Between the trimmed V and J ends, which lost 0 bases and 5 bases, there was a span of 14 bases. Per the germline V gene, CDR1 is LGHNA and CDR2 is YSLEER. The CDR3 DNA is TGCGCCAGCAGCCAAGACTCTTGGACTCAGGATCAGCCCCAGCATTTT. Its protein product is CASSQDSWTQDQPQHF.

This chain links TRBV6-6 with TRBJ2-7, with TRBD2 matching over 10 bases. Germline V lookup: CDR1 MNHNY, CDR2 SVGAGI (reference sequence). This CDR3 contains 15 residues. V was pared by 6 bases and J by 3 bases, with 8 bases of the junction left unmatched. CDR3 nucleotides: TGTGCCAGCAGGCGTACTAGCGGGGACATCTACGAGCAGTACTTC. Protein sequence: CASRRTSGDIYEQYF.

V usage is TRBV5-1 and J usage is TRBJ2-5, with D tentatively TRBD2 (6 bases). The CDR3 has 12 amino acids. Germline V gives CDR1 SGHRS, CDR2 YFSETQ. Deletions cut 3 bases from V and 8 bases from J, with 11 bases between. The DNA for the CDR3 is TGCGCCAGCAGCTGGGACTCAAGAACCCAGTACTTC. Protein sequence: CASSWDSRTQYF.

Details on this clone: At one end the junction does not follow the germline gene, possibly because of a read error. The CDR3: CASSSLTSGGQETQYF. CDR3 DNA: TGTGCTAGCAGCTCACTGACTAGCGGGGGCCAAGAGACCCAGTACTTC. This chain connects TRBV7-7 to TRBJ2-5; 12 bases agree with TRBD2. CDR1 is SSHAT, CDR2 FNYEAQ, per germline (reference sequence). CDR3 length: 16 amino acids.

The chain links TRBV30 to TRBJ1-2; 8 bases line up with TRBD1. Germline trimming cut 2 bases from V and 4 bases from J; bases unmatched to any gene: 6. Looked up from germline, CDR1 is GTSNPN and CDR2 is SVGIG (reference sequence). This CDR3 comprises 14 residues. The CDR3 reads CAWSNPDRAYGYTF. DNA of the CDR3: TGTGCCTGGAGTAACCCGGACAGGGCCTATGGCTACACCTTC.

Concerning this clone itself: A much larger clone sits a single nucleotide away, making a read error possible. The CDR3 sequence: CASSKTGGNQPQHF. The CDR3 DNA reads as TGTGCCAGCAGTAAAACAGGGGGCAATCAGCCCCAGCATTTT. J is TRBJ1-5 and V is TRBV27; 7 bases fit TRBD1. Trimming removed 5 bases from V and 2 bases from J; junction bases left unmatched: 3. The CDR3 is 14 residues long. The germline gives CDR1 MNHEY, CDR2 SMNVEV (reference sequence).

The chain combines TRBV27 with TRBJ2-5; D may be TRBD2 (7 bases). The better agreement between TRBJ2-7 and the DNA end casts doubt on the J call. CDR1 MNHEY and CDR2 SMNVEV come from the germline V gene (reference sequence). The CDR3 covers 15 residues. The CDR3, as DNA: TGTGCCAGCAGTTTGAAGGGGGGGGCTACCTACGAGCAGTACTTC. Protein sequence: CASSLKGGATYEQYF.

This chain connects TRBV4-2 to TRBJ1-6, with D perhaps matching TRBD1 (5 bases). CDR1 LGHNA and CDR2 YNFKEQ come from the germline V gene. Trimming cost V 0 bases and J 7 bases, with 10 bases left between them. This CDR3 region has 15 residues. The CDR3 DNA reads as TGTGCCAGCAGCCAAGAGGACACCTTCAATTCACCCCTCCACTTT. Translated, it gives CASSQEDTFNSPLHF.

The chain is built from TRBV30 and TRBJ2-7; 15 bases are a match to TRBD2. This CDR3 is 15 amino acids long. V lost 3 bases and J lost 4; bases outside the gene matches: 4. Germline CDR1 reads GTSNPN; CDR2 reads SVGIG (reference sequence). CDR3 nucleotides: TGTGCCTGGAGAGGCGGGACTAGCGGGGGGTACGAGCAGTACTTC. Protein product: CAWRGGTSGGYEQYF.

CDR3: CASSQEGHAGGKLFF. The CDR3 DNA reads as TGCGCCAGCAGCCAAGAAGGGCACGCGGGTGGAAAACTGTTTTTT. The V and J genes are TRBV4-1 and TRBJ1-4, with D hard to call. This CDR3 has 15 amino acids. CDR1 is MGHRA, CDR2 YSYEKL, per germline. V lost 0 bases and J 10 bases, leaving 15 bases between the germline ends.

V usage is TRBV15 and J usage is TRBJ1-4, with 9 bases that match TRBD1. The CDR3 runs 16 residues. The V gene end was trimmed by 1 base and the J gene end by 6 bases; junction bases not matched to a gene: 6. The germline V gene has CDR1 LNHNV and CDR2 YYDKDF (reference sequence). The DNA for the CDR3 is TGTGCCACCAGCAGAGTCAGGGGACAGGGTGATGAAAAACTGTTTTTT. Protein sequence: CATSRVRGQGDEKLFF.

The rearrangement joins TRBV5-6 to TRBJ1-2; 8 bases are a match to TRBD1. Germline V gives CDR1 SGHDT, CDR2 YYEEEE. V shed 4 bases, J shed 4 bases, and the junction held 9 bases outside the gene matches. CDR3 size: 15 residues. The CDR3 nucleotides read TGTGCCAGCAGCCCAACGGACAGGGATAGCTATGGCTACACCTTC. This gives the protein CASSPTDRDSYGYTF. Full variable domain (rest looked up from reference TRBV5-6 and TRBJ1-2): DAGVTQSPTHLIKTRGQQVTLRCSPKSGHDTVSWYQQALGQGPQFIFQYYEEEERQRGNFPDRFSGHQFPNYSSELNVNALLLGDSALYLCASSPTDRDSYGYTFGSGTRLTVV.

Details on this clone: The sample holds other DNA sequences that translate to the same CDR3. The chain couples TRBV5-1 to TRBJ2-3; 8 bases align to TRBD1. CDR1 is SGHRS, CDR2 YFSETQ, per germline. The V and J ends lost 7 bases and 2 bases, in that order; junction bases with no gene match: 6. The CDR3 runs 14 residues. The CDR3 bases are TGCGCCAGCGGCGGACAGGGAAACACAGATACGCAGTATTTT. This encodes CASGGQGNTDTQYF.

The V call is TRBV11-2, the J call TRBJ2-4; 13 bases align to TRBD2. Looked up from germline, CDR1 is SGHAT and CDR2 is FQNNGV. This CDR3 spans 17 amino acids. Trimming at V came to 5 bases and at J to 0 bases, leaving 4 bases not matched to a gene. The chain's CDR3 is CASSKGTSGVAKNIQYF. Written as DNA, the CDR3 is TGTGCCAGCAGCAAGGGGACTAGCGGGGTAGCCAAAAACATTCAGTACTTC. Full variable domain (missing parts from reference TRBV11-2 and TRBJ2-4): EAGVAQSPRYKIIEKRQSVAFWCNPISGHATLYWYQQILGQGPKLLIQFQNNGVVDDSQLPKDRFSAERLKGVDSTLKIQPAKLEDSAVYLCASSKGTSGVAKNIQYFGAGTRLSVL.

The chain recombines TRBV27 with TRBJ1-2; D is possibly TRBD1 (5 bases). CDR1 and CDR2 (germline): MNHEY, SMNVEV (reference sequence). The CDR3 is made up of 13 amino acids. Trimming pared 8 bases from V and 3 bases from J, leaving 13 bases between. CDR3 DNA: TGTGCCAGCGCCCCGGGGGAGGACTATGGCTACACCTTC. Translating gives CASAPGEDYGYTF.

The chain joins TRBV5-5 to TRBJ2-5; 8 bases map to TRBD2. Germline V CDR1 and CDR2: SGHKS, YYEKEE (reference sequence). This CDR3 spans 14 amino acids. V gave up 4 bases and J gave up 2 bases; unmatched junction bases: 4. CDR3 sequence reads: CASSRRGVQETQYF. In DNA, the CDR3 is TGTGCCAGCAGCCGGCGGGGGGTGCAAGAGACCCAGTACTTC.

The rearrangement joins TRBV19 to TRBJ2-2, with D possibly being TRBD1 (6 bases). The length of the CDR3 is 16 residues. Germline lookup yields CDR1 LNHDA and CDR2 SQIVND (reference sequence). The V end lost 3 bases, the J end lost 5 bases, and 16 bases lay between the germline ends. This chain's CDR3 is CASSILDRWVTGELFF. CDR3 nucleotides: TGTGCCAGTAGTATTCTGGACAGATGGGTTACCGGGGAGCTGTTTTTT.

The chain links TRBV7-2 to TRBJ2-3; 8 bases fit TRBD2. The germline V gene encodes CDR1 SGHTA and CDR2 FQGNSA. The CDR3 totals 13 residues. With V trimmed by 7 bases and J by 10 bases, 10 bases remained unmatched. In DNA, the CDR3 is TGTGCCAGCATGCTACGGACTAGCCAGCCGCAGTATTTT. Translation: CASMLRTSQPQYF.

The chain recombines TRBV4-2 with TRBJ2-5, with D possibly being TRBD2 (5 bases). The DNA matches TRBJ2-7 better at its end, which makes the J call doubtful. The CDR3 runs to 15 residues. In germline, CDR1 is LGHNA, CDR2 YNFKEQ. CDR3 protein: CASSQEGNSVYEQYF. In DNA form, the CDR3 reads TGTGCCAGCAGCCAAGAAGGTAATAGCGTGTACGAGCAGTACTTC.

The chain joins TRBV5-4 to TRBJ1-1, with D unclear. The germline V and J ends were trimmed by 4 bases and 2 bases, with 15 bases remaining between them. The germline V gene has CDR1 SGHNT and CDR2 YYREEE (reference sequence). CDR3 length: 15 amino acids. DNA of the CDR3: TGTGCCAGCAGCCCTACCTCTTCCCCTAACACTGAAGCTTTCTTT. Amino acids: CASSPTSSPNTEAFF.